This T cell receptor (beta chain) was recorded in a study of vaccination and CD4 T cells after COVID-19 (dated by TCRdb to 2021 to 2024). For the wider study: Every convalescent patient had a positive nasal swab PCR test for SARS-CoV-2, with mild disease in several patients and severe disease in one. The spike-specific CD4+ TCR repertoire was compared before and after mRNA vaccination in over 9 COVID-19 convalescent patients and a handful of infection-naive healthy vaccine recipients. The time from the second vaccine dose to post-vaccine blood sampling had a median of roughly 79 days and ranged from roughly 13 to 241 days. Post-COVID blood samples were collected from convalescent patients a median of approximately 93 days after diagnosis, with a range of about 35 to 161 days. For stimulating the cultures, overlapping spike peptide pools were used, derived from SARS-CoV-2 as well as from the common cold coronaviruses HCoV-NL63, HCoV-OC43 and HCoV-229E. In control cultures, a CEFX viral epitope pool was used as positive control, an HIV-1 Nef peptide pool was used as negative control, or no peptide was added. Six males and four females were included in the convalescent cohort, with two Hispanic individuals, seven Caucasians, two Asians and one multiracial person represented. Participants got two doses of the Pfizer-BioNTech BNT162b2 vaccine (n=8) or two doses of the Moderna mRNA-1273 vaccine (n=2).

General findings and caveats noted by the study authors: The median count of SARS-CoV-2-reactive clonotypes went up from about 23 after infection to roughly 38 after vaccination, although the change was not significant. The study included relatively few convalescent patients and did not analyze early timepoints after natural infection. In convalescent patients, a median 86.3% of post-vaccine SARS-CoV-2-reactive clones were detected only after vaccination, and vaccine-specific priming was suggested by this finding. Of the vaccine-specific clones found in convalescent patients, nearly all (304 of 307) were mono-reactive for SARS-CoV-2 spike instead of being cross-reactive with common cold coronaviruses.

Library method: PCR. TCR sequencing of DNA from cultured CD4+ T cells used the Oncomine TCR Beta short-read assay at the Johns Hopkins FTIC core. The QIAamp micro DNA kit was used to extract genomic DNA from the cultured CD4+ T cells. Oncomine TCR Beta libraries made from cultured CD4+ T cells were pooled using unique dual indexes and sequenced on an Illumina iSeq 100. Turning to the authors' computational methods: Non-productive sequences were removed, and CDR3s not starting with C, not ending with F or W, or shorter than 7 amino acids were discarded. The MANAFEST web application identified antigen-specific clonotypes by comparing peptide-stimulated wells against reference wells and other culture wells. To be called positive, a clone needed an FDR below 0.05, an odds ratio above 5, and a productive frequency above 0.1% in at least two of three replicate wells. Cross-reactive clonotypes were defined as significantly expanded in both SARS-CoV-2 spike wells and at least one common cold coronavirus spike condition. CDR3 homology was assessed with Levenshtein distances (stringdist) and unrooted phylogenetic trees (ape) in R version 3.6.1. Starting from the raw public reads, TCRdb applied fastp trimming at Q25, assembled clones with MiXCR and retained in-frame beta chains. Rows with one shared CDR3 protein collapse into an entry with the most common genes and DNA. The V and J calls reflect TCRdb's pipeline rather than the authors' work. The sample table holds approximately 8,100 distinct CDR3 sequences, of which around 60% were seen once. The ten largest clonotypes hold about 31% of the sample.

Sample treatment or condition, as interpreted from the label and publication: roughly ten-day PBMC culture with coronavirus spike peptide pools or control peptides (ViraFEST assay). To expand antigen-specific T cells with peptide pools and then pick out the expanded clonotypes through TCR sequencing, the study relied on the ViraFEST assay. The convalescent patients' positive SARS-CoV-2 PCR tests fell between March and December 2020, which was before the Alpha, Beta and Delta variants emerged in the United States. Each well held 2 million to 2.5 million PBMCs cultured with approximately 9.2 ug/ml peptide pools in IMDM containing approximately 5% human AB serum and around 10 IU/ml IL-2. On days 3 and 7, half of the culture medium was replaced with fresh IL-2-containing medium. After approximately eleven days of culture, CD4+ T cells were isolated by negative selection with the EasySep CD4+ T cell isolation kit. Ficoll-Paque Plus gradient centrifugation was used to isolate PBMCs from whole blood, and the isolated PBMCs were then either used fresh or cryopreserved at -140C. In general, triplicate wells were set up for every culture condition.

The germline V gene yields SGHRS for CDR1 and YFSETQ for CDR2. The CDR3 goes from the cysteine to the phenylalanine over 15 residues. Of the read, only the CDR3 DNA is kept; its 45 bases are in frame from base 1. V loses 1 base, J loses 3 bases, and the germline ends lie 12 bases apart. Of note for this clonotype: It lacks a known antigen. Base qualities are not at hand, and no much larger clone is one base apart.

The material sequenced was CD4+ T cells from blood, cultured in vitro. The sequence links TRBV5-1 to TRBJ2-3; the D segment cannot be called with confidence. The sequence was obtained from a human donor who had recovered from COVID-19. The CDR3 amino acid sequence is: CASSLSSPLTDTQYF. The nucleotide sequence is TGCGCCAGCAGCTTGTCTAGTCCCCTAACAGATACGCAGTATTTT.